Below, one T cell receptor beta chain is given with its context. Its specific antigen is unknown. No base-level quality is on record; no much larger clone is a single base apart. This sample is drawn from a study of blood T cell repertoires in COVID-19 (dated by TCRdb to 2018 to 2021). About the investigation overall: Samples from collaborators originated in the United States, Italy and Spain and spanned both the acute and convalescent phases of COVID-19. The material from the prospective study consisted of cDNA or gDNA derived from T cells, B-cell-depleted T cells, or PBMCs. Deeply sampled blood TCRbeta repertoires from subjects exposed to, actively infected with, or recovered from COVID-19 were included in the dataset. The repertoires were made available in a free public database intended to serve as a resource for research on the immune response to SARS-CoV-2. Samples were obtained from the ongoing ImmuneRACE study (first 160 participants) and from 1,200 or so subjects provided by 6 global collaborators. The sample metadata nearly always contained a de-identified subject ID, COVID-19 status, age in years and sex. Where available, HLA class I and class II types were taken from metadata supplied by the sample provider and were not determined by assay-based typing.

V sheds 4 bases and J sheds 4 bases, leaving 17 bases between their ends. From the cysteine up to the phenylalanine, the CDR3 has a length of 16 residues. Of the read, only the CDR3 DNA is kept; its 48 bases are in frame from base 1. The germline V gene provides CDR1 MDHEN and CDR2 SYDVKM. Collaborating institutions collected whole blood in K2EDTA tubes following their own protocols. For TCRbeta analysis, collaborator samples were shipped as frozen whole blood, as isolated PBMCs, or as DNA extracted from either sample type. TCRbeta CDR3 regions were amplified from genomic DNA by means of the immunoSEQ Assay, a bias-controlled multiplex PCR. On the authors' methods: Within the assay, amplification of reference gene primers was used to estimate how many nucleated cells each sample contained. To quantify the absolute abundance of each unique TCRbeta CDR3 rearrangement, sequence reads were collapsed and filtered. For each sample, productive Simpson clonality was calculated as the square root of Simpson's diversity index across productive rearrangements. The clones in this table, taken by TCRdb from immuneACCESS, are in-frame only. Not every clone is retained; where verified, under half of the shortfall comes from an unresolved V gene, and the cause of the rest is unknown. V and J calls and clone size are as listed in that table; D and trimming were resolved from the DNA. This sample is represented by around 170,000 clones; about four fifths of them were singletons. The ten largest make up approximately 7% of the sample.

The research as a whole found: The amount of clinical and demographic metadata varied by source and participant and was provided uncurated.

This clonotype originated in a man between 65 and 85 years old with active or convalescent COVID-19. Material for sequencing was peripheral blood. The rearranged segments are TRBV28 and TRBJ1-5, and the D gene may be TRBD1, 6 bases matching. The CDR3 loop reads CASSSLGRGRNQPQHF. Here is the DNA: TGTGCCAGCAGTTCCCTCGGCAGGGGTAGAAATCAGCCCCAGCATTTT.